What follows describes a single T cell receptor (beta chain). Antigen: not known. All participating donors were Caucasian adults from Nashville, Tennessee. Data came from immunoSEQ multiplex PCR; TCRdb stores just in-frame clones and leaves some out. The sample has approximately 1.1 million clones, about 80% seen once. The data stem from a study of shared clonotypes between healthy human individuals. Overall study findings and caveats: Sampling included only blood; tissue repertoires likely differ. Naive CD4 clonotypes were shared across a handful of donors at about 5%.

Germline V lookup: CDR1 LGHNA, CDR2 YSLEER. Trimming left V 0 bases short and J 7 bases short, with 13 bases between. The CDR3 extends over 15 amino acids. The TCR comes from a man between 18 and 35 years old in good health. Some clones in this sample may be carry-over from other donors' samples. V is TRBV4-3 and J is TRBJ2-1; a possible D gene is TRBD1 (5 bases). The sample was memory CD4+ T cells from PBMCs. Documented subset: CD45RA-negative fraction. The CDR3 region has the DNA TGCGCCAGCAGCCAAGAGGTACAGGCGCGGAATGAGCAGTTCTTC. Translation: CASSQEVQARNEQFF.